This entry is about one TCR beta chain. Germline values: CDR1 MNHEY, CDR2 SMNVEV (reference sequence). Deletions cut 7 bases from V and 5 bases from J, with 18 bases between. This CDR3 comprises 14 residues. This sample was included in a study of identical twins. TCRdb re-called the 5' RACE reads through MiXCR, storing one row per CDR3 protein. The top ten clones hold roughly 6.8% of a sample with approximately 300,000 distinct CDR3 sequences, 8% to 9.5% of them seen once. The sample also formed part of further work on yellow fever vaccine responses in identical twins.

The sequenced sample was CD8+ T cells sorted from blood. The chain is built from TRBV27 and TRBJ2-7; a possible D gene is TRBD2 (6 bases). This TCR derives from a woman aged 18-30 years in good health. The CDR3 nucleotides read TGTGCCAGCATGGTGGCCGGGAGCCGAAACGAGCAGTACTTC. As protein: CASMVAGSRNEQYF.